These 5 T cell receptor beta chains originate from one sample sequenced in a study of shared clonotypes between healthy human individuals (dated by TCRdb to the early 2020s). Library construction relied on the immunoSEQ multiplex PCR assay. Entries here come from immuneACCESS through TCRdb and include only in-frame sequences with V and J called. Some clones fail to appear in such tables; in the studies checked, an unresolved V gene covers under half of the shortfall, and the cause of the remainder is unknown. The sample contains around 2,000,000 clones, roughly 91% of them found a single time. The top ten clonotypes cover roughly 1.7% of the sample. CD8 naive samples consisted of CD45RO-negative cells that were positively selected for CCR7, yielding a CD45RA+CCR7+ population without TemRA cells. Sequencing was carried out using naive CD8+ T cells from PBMCs. In light of the paper, this sample's cell subset or site label describes: CD45RA+CCR7+. These receptors originate from a young man in good health. Some clones in this sample may be carry-over from other donors' samples.

V usage is TRBV28 and J usage is TRBJ1-1; a possible D gene is TRBD1 (5 bases). CDR1 MDHEN and CDR2 SYDVKM come from the germline V gene. CDR3 length equals 15 residues. Trimming removed 6 bases from V and 6 bases from J, with 20 bases in between. The CDR3 bases are TGTGCCAGCAGCCAACGACGGGGGGTTTGGGCTGAAGCTTTCTTT. Translation: CASSQRRGVWAEAFF.

The V call is TRBV11-3, the J call TRBJ2-1, with 11 bases lining up with TRBD2. Trimming at V came to 5 bases and at J to 5 bases, leaving 8 bases not matched to a gene. The V gene's germline CDR1 is SGHNT and CDR2 YENEEA. The CDR3 contains 16 residues. The CDR3 loop reads CASSPLAGGTHNEQFF. The CDR3 DNA reads TGTGCCAGCAGCCCGCTAGCGGGAGGCACCCACAATGAGCAGTTCTTC. The entire variable domain, with the rest obtained from reference TRBV11-3 and TRBJ2-1, is as follows: EAGVVQSPRYKIIEKKQPVAFWCNPISGHNTLYWYLQNLGQGPELLIRYENEEAVDDSQLPKDRFSAERLKGVDSTLKIQPAELGDSAVYLCASSPLAGGTHNEQFFGPGTRLTVL.

This clone has just a few counts. The chain combines TRBV14 with TRBJ1-3, with TRBD1 as a possible D gene (6 bases). Germline loops: CDR1 SGHDN, CDR2 FVKESK. The CDR3 runs to 14 residues. V was cut by 1 base and J by 4 bases, with 8 bases left in between. CDR3 coding DNA: TGTGCCAGCAGCCAAGGGGGGCCAGGAAACACCATATATTTT. Its translation: CASSQGGPGNTIYF.

As to this clone: Distinct nucleotide sequences in the sample also encode this CDR3. The CDR3 here is CASSQDVRYEQYF. In DNA, the CDR3 is TGCGCCAGCAGCCAAGATGTCCGCTACGAGCAGTACTTC. This chain joins TRBV4-1 and TRBJ2-7; unclear D gene. V was trimmed by 0 bases and J by 3 bases, leaving 6 bases between them. CDR1 and CDR2 from the germline V gene are MGHRA and YSYEKL. This CDR3 has 13 amino acids.

The chain carries TRBV19 and TRBJ2-1; D gene ambiguous. The CDR3 is made up of 13 amino acids. V lost 4 bases to trimming and J lost 7 bases, with 11 bases between them. Germline lookup yields CDR1 LNHDA and CDR2 SQIVND (reference sequence). CDR3: CASSTMLGNEQFF. The CDR3 DNA sequence: TGTGCCAGTAGTACCATGCTTGGGAATGAGCAGTTCTTC.